These 10 T cell receptor beta chains share one sample of origin, sequenced in a study of T-cell memory formation after mild COVID-19. Each CDR3 protein gets one entry after TCRdb re-called the 5' RACE reads with MiXCR. The table shows approximately 400,000 distinct CDR3 sequences, with more than 15% occurring only once. Sequencing was carried out using PBMCs or a T cell subset sorted from them (not recorded which). These receptors all stem from a man aged 18 to 29 who had mild COVID-19 (a few samples of this study predate the infection). Cell type and time point are not known.

This clonotype has a handful of counts. This chain joins TRBV11-3 and TRBJ2-1, with TRBD1 matching over 7 bases. After removal of 4 bases from V and 4 bases from J, the junction contained 7 bases not matched to a gene. The CDR3 consists of 15 residues. CDR1 SGHNT and CDR2 YENEEA come from the germline V gene. In DNA form, the CDR3 reads TGTGCCAGCAGCTCACGACAGGGTATTTACAATGAGCAGTTCTTC. Translation: CASSSRQGIYNEQFF.

The V gene is TRBV2, the J gene TRBJ2-1; D is undetermined. Trimming took off 5 bases at V and 5 bases at J, with 13 bases between the two ends. The CDR3 consists of 14 residues. Germline CDR1 reads SNHLY; CDR2 reads FYNNEI. The CDR3 DNA sequence: TGTGCCAGCAGTATCAGAACAGCAAACAATGAGCAGTTCTTC. This encodes CASSIRTANNEQFF.

The gene calls are TRBV4-1 and TRBJ1-4; TRBD1 matches at 10 bases. The V and J ends lost 4 bases and 8 bases, in that order; junction bases with no gene match: 16. CDR3 length: 18 residues. Germline-derived CDR1 and CDR2 are MGHRA and YSYEKL. CDR3 in DNA: TGCGCCAGCAGCCCCCTCCCGGGACAGGGGCCCCCGGAGGAAAAACTGTTTTTT. It yields the protein CASSPLPGQGPPEEKLFF.

The chain has TRBV7-2 and TRBJ1-1; no firm D call. This CDR3 comprises 14 residues. The germline V and J ends were trimmed by 5 bases and 2 bases, with 12 bases remaining between them. Germline loops: CDR1 SGHTA, CDR2 FQGNSA. The CDR3 DNA reads as TGTGCCAGCAGCGATGCCCTAGAAAACACTGAAGCTTTCTTT. This sequence encodes CASSDALENTEAFF.

The chain employs TRBV28 and TRBJ1-4; D call uncertain. The CDR3 has 16 amino acids. The V end lost 4 bases, the J end lost 3 bases, and 15 bases lay between the germline ends. Germline V gives CDR1 MDHEN, CDR2 SYDVKM. CDR3 sequence reads: CASSSATGRANEKLFF. CDR3 in DNA: TGTGCCAGCAGTTCTGCTACGGGAAGGGCTAATGAAAAACTGTTTTTT. Supplemented by reference TRBV28 and TRBJ1-4, the full variable domain reads DVKVTQSSRYLVKRTGEKVFLECVQDMDHENMFWYRQDPGLGLRLIYFSYDVKMKEKGDIPEGYSVSREKKERFSLILESASTNQTSMYLCASSSATGRANEKLFFGSGTQLSVL.

The V and J genes are TRBV3-1 and TRBJ1-2, with no clear D. This CDR3 region has 14 residues. The V end was cut by 3 bases, the J end by 3 bases, with 11 bases between. The germline V gene has CDR1 LGHDT and CDR2 YNNKEL (reference sequence). The CDR3 bases are TGTGCCAGCAGCCACCTAACAGAGGACTATGGCTACACCTTC. This encodes CASSHLTEDYGYTF.

This clonotype was observed a few times. The genes are TRBV5-4 and TRBJ2-3, with TRBD1 matching over 8 bases. Trimming removed 3 bases from V and 5 bases from J; junction bases left unmatched: 5. This CDR3 has 14 amino acids. Per germline, CDR1 SGHNT and CDR2 YYREEE (reference sequence). CDR3 bases: TGTGCCAGCAGCTCGGGGACAGGTAGAGATACGCAGTATTTT. Protein product: CASSSGTGRDTQYF. Looking up the rest from reference TRBV5-4 and TRBJ2-3 gives the full variable domain: ETGVTQSPTHLIKTRGQQVTLRCSSQSGHNTVSWYQQALGQGPQFIFQYYREEENGRGNFPPRFSGLQFPNYSSELNVNALELDDSALYLCASSSGTGRDTQYFGPGTRLTVL.

This clonotype was counted many times. The chain links TRBV4-2 to TRBJ1-1, with 9 bases aligning to TRBD1. The CDR3 runs 15 residues. CDR1 LGHNA and CDR2 YNFKEQ come from the germline V gene. The J segment lost 5 bases and the V segment lost 4 bases, leaving 8 bases of the junction unmatched. The CDR3 region has the DNA TGTGCCAGCAGCCGGACCGGGACAGGGAAAACTGAAGCTTTCTTT. Its translation is CASSRTGTGKTEAFF.

This clonotype was detected only a few times. The chain joins TRBV12-3 or TRBV12-4 to TRBJ1-1, with D unclear. V was pared by 8 bases and J by 3 bases, with 16 bases between. This CDR3 region has 14 residues. The CDR3 DNA follows: TGTGCCAGCCGATACGGTTCTGGGGACACTGAAGCTTTCTTT. Encoded protein: CASRYGSGDTEAFF.

The V call is TRBV5-1, the J call TRBJ2-5, with D perhaps TRBD2 (5 bases). The CDR3 consists of 14 residues. The germline V gene has CDR1 SGHRS and CDR2 YFSETQ. V lost 4 bases and J 7 bases, leaving 17 bases between the germline ends. DNA of the CDR3: TGCGCCAGCAGCACCCCCCGGGAACGGAGGACCCAGTACTTC. This sequence encodes CASSTPRERRTQYF.